The 21 T cell receptor beta chains below come from one sample, sequenced in a study of T cell responses to AZD1222 COVID-19 vaccine. TCRdb keeps only in-frame clones here, not all; method: immunoSEQ multiplex PCR. The sample has 90,000 to 150,000 clones, roughly 84% seen once. The material was peripheral blood, obtained 28 days after the second AZD1222 dose. These receptors were obtained from an adult who received the AZD1222 COVID-19 vaccine.

The chain carries TRBV9 and TRBJ1-1, with 9 bases identical to TRBD1. V lost 4 bases to trimming and J lost 1 base; unmatched junction nucleotides: 8. Per germline, CDR1 SGDLS and CDR2 YYNGEE. This CDR3 has 16 amino acids. CDR3 protein: CASSTRQGGRNTEAFF. DNA of the CDR3: TGTGCCAGCAGCACTAGACAGGGGGGACGGAACACTGAAGCTTTCTTT.

The chain uses TRBV6-2 or TRBV6-3 and TRBJ2-1; the D is unclear. Germline-derived CDR1 and CDR2 are MNHEY and SVGEGT. This CDR3 region has 16 residues. Deletions cut 1 base from V and 0 bases from J, with 10 bases between. The CDR3 sequence: CASSYLRPLSYNEQFF. In DNA form, the CDR3 reads TGTGCCAGCAGTTACTTGAGGCCCCTCTCCTACAATGAGCAGTTCTTC.

The chain uses TRBV28 and TRBJ2-2; D uncertain. The V end was cut by 1 base, the J end by 3 bases, with 3 bases between. The CDR3 is made up of 13 amino acids. The germline V gene encodes CDR1 MDHEN and CDR2 SYDVKM. The CDR3 is CASSLYDTGELFF. The CDR3 DNA reads TGTGCCAGCAGTTTATACGACACCGGGGAGCTGTTTTTT.

The V call is TRBV10-3, the J call TRBJ2-2, with TRBD1 as a possible D gene (7 bases). The germline V gene encodes CDR1 ENHRY and CDR2 SYGVKD. CDR3 length: 15 amino acids. V was trimmed by 4 bases and J by 4 bases, leaving 13 bases between them. The CDR3 spells CAISVFRGVTGELFF. The CDR3 DNA sequence: TGTGCCATCAGTGTTTTCAGGGGGGTCACCGGGGAGCTGTTTTTT.

V gene TRBV18 combines with J gene TRBJ2-1; D is perhaps TRBD1 (6 bases). This CDR3 comprises 16 residues. Germline V gene lookup returns CDR1 KGHSH and CDR2 LQKENI. V shed 1 base and J shed 5 bases, with 15 bases lying between them. This chain's CDR3 is CASSPLQGPADNEQFF. For the CDR3, the DNA is TGTGCCAGCTCACCACTTCAGGGGCCGGCCGACAATGAGCAGTTCTTC.

This clone has only one observation. V and J are TRBV7-9 and TRBJ1-1; 7 nucleotides agree with TRBD1. V trimming: 4 bases; J trimming: 0 bases; junction bases outside the gene matches: 5. The germline gives CDR1 SEHNR, CDR2 FQNEAQ (reference sequence). The CDR3 extends over 15 amino acids. The CDR3 loop is CASSSTGAVNTEAFF. In DNA, the CDR3 is TGTGCCAGCAGCTCCACAGGGGCGGTGAACACTGAAGCTTTCTTT.

This clone was picked up one time. V usage is TRBV30 and J usage is TRBJ1-6, with TRBD1 as a possible D gene (5 bases). Deletions cut 4 bases from V and 7 bases from J, with 17 bases between. CDR3 length: 15 amino acids. Germline V gene data show CDR1 as GTSNPN and CDR2 as SVGIG (reference sequence). Here the CDR3 DNA reads TGTGCCTGGATGTCGGATATCTGGGGGAATTCACCCCTCCACTTT. This sequence encodes CAWMSDIWGNSPLHF.

This chain joins TRBV4-1 and TRBJ1-6; TRBD1 matches 7 bases. CDR1 and CDR2 from the germline V gene are MGHRA and YSYEKL. V gave up 6 bases and J gave up 5 bases; unmatched junction bases: 13. The CDR3 sequence is 17 residues long. The CDR3 sequence: CASRRATGRKDNSPLHF. CDR3 DNA sequence: TGCGCCAGCAGACGAGCGACAGGGAGGAAGGATAATTCACCCCTCCACTTT.

CDR3 DNA sequence: TGTGCCAGCAGCCTATCCCCCAGGACCTACGAGCAGTACTTC. It specifies CASSLSPRTYEQYF. The chain is built from TRBV6-6 and TRBJ2-7; D gene ambiguous. Deletions cut 6 bases from V and 2 bases from J, with 14 bases between. Germline CDR1 and CDR2: MNHNY and SVGAGI (reference sequence). The CDR3 totals 14 residues.

This clone was observed a single time. The chain couples TRBV27 to TRBJ1-2; tentative D call: TRBD1 (6 bases). V was pared by 6 bases and J by 7 bases, with 12 bases between. CDR1 and CDR2 from the germline V gene are MNHEY and SMNVEV (reference sequence). The CDR3 consists of 12 residues. The CDR3 nucleotides are TGTGCCAGCAGGCCTACAGGGAGTGGCTACACCTTC. Translation: CASRPTGSGYTF.

The chain couples TRBV6-1 to TRBJ2-7, with TRBD1 identical over 9 bases. The V gene end was trimmed by 2 bases and the J gene end by 2 bases; junction bases not matched to a gene: 16. The germline gives CDR1 MNHNS, CDR2 SASEGT. The length of the CDR3 is 19 residues. Here the CDR3 DNA reads TGTGCCAGCAGTGAACTGTCGTCACAGGGGGCGGACTATACCTACGAGCAGTACTTC. Translating it yields CASSELSSQGADYTYEQYF.

This rearrangement joins TRBV6-2 or TRBV6-3 to TRBJ2-5, with D possibly being TRBD2 (6 bases). Trimming took off 5 bases at V and 5 bases at J, with 15 bases between the two ends. The CDR3 consists of 14 residues. Germline lookup yields CDR1 MNHEY and CDR2 SVGEGT. For the CDR3, the DNA is TGTGCCAGCAGTCCAAGGCGGGGCGGGGAGACCCAGTACTTC. Protein product: CASSPRRGGETQYF.

This chain connects TRBV6-2 or TRBV6-3 to TRBJ1-6; perhaps TRBD1 as D (5 bases). The CDR3 contains 14 residues. The germline V gene has CDR1 MNHEY and CDR2 SVGEGT. The V end was cut by 0 bases, the J end by 9 bases, with 9 bases between. CDR3 loop: CASSYSGPLSPLHF. The DNA for the CDR3 is TGTGCCAGCAGTTACTCGGGGCCACTTTCACCCCTCCACTTT.

CDR3 loop: CAAPGQGGFSSYNEQFF. Written as DNA, the CDR3 is TGCGCCGCGCCGGGACAGGGGGGCTTTAGCTCCTACAATGAGCAGTTCTTC. This rearrangement joins TRBV23-1 to TRBJ2-1; 11 nucleotides agree with TRBD1. TRBV23-1 counts as an open reading frame of uncertain function. V trimming: 11 bases; J trimming: 0 bases; junction bases outside the gene matches: 12. The CDR3 covers 17 residues.

Comments on this clone: Other DNA sequences in the same sample also yield this CDR3. V gene TRBV27 combines with J gene TRBJ2-7; 8 positions agree with TRBD1. Trimming cost V 3 bases and J 2 bases; bases outside gene matches: 3. CDR1 and CDR2 from the germline V gene are MNHEY and SMNVEV (reference sequence). CDR3 size: 14 residues. CDR3 in amino acids: CASSFGQGPYEQYF. The CDR3 DNA reads as TGTGCCAGCAGTTTCGGACAGGGACCCTACGAGCAGTACTTC.

The chain uses TRBV6-5 and TRBJ2-7; 8 nucleotides line up with TRBD2. Per the germline V gene, CDR1 is MNHEY and CDR2 is SVGAGI. The CDR3 extends over 13 amino acids. V was pared by 6 bases and J by 6 bases, with 7 bases of the junction left unmatched. This chain's CDR3 is CASSRAGVSEQYF. In DNA form, the CDR3 reads TGTGCCAGCAGCAGAGCGGGAGTCTCCGAGCAGTACTTC.

The table lists this clone with a few counts. The chain joins TRBV28 to TRBJ1-4; D gene ambiguous. This CDR3 has 11 amino acids. V was shortened by 7 bases and J by 8 bases, with 8 bases between the two germline ends. Germline V gene lookup returns CDR1 MDHEN and CDR2 SYDVKM. The CDR3 is CASTAGEKLFF. The CDR3 region has the DNA TGTGCCAGCACCGCGGGAGAAAAACTGTTTTTT.

V and J are TRBV5-1 and TRBJ2-7; the D gene is possibly TRBD1 (6 bases). Germline V CDR1 and CDR2: SGHRS, YFSETQ. The V end was cut by 0 bases, the J end by 0 bases, with 13 bases between. The CDR3 extends over 16 amino acids. The CDR3 reads CASSLVEQTGSYEQYF. In DNA, the CDR3 is TGCGCCAGCAGCTTGGTGGAACAGACAGGCTCCTACGAGCAGTACTTC. Drawing the rest from reference TRBV5-1 and TRBJ2-7, the complete variable domain is KAGVTQTPRYLIKTRGQQVTLSCSPISGHRSVSWYQQTPGQGLQFLFEYFSETQRNKGNFPGRFSGRQFSNSRSEMNVSTLELGDSALYLCASSLVEQTGSYEQYFGPGTRLTVT.

V gene TRBV19 combines with J gene TRBJ1-5; maybe TRBD1 (5 bases). The V end lost 1 base, the J end lost 9 bases, and 10 bases lay between the germline ends. The CDR3 runs 13 residues. Germline lookup yields CDR1 LNHDA and CDR2 SQIVND (reference sequence). CDR3 residues: CASSIAHGGPQHF. For the CDR3, the DNA is TGTGCCAGTAGTATAGCGCATGGGGGGCCCCAGCATTTT.

The rearrangement links TRBV10-1 to TRBJ1-6; the D gene is possibly TRBD1 (6 bases). Trimming left V 3 bases short and J 3 bases short, with 9 bases between. Germline loops: CDR1 WNHNN, CDR2 SYGVQD (reference sequence). The CDR3 has 15 residues. The CDR3: CASSDGQFYNSPLHF. CDR3 DNA: TGCGCCAGCAGTGATGGACAGTTCTATAATTCACCCCTCCACTTT.

This chain joins TRBV7-9 and TRBJ2-1; either TRBD1 or TRBD2 may fit D (6 bases each). Germline loops: CDR1 SEHNR, CDR2 FQNEAQ (reference sequence). This CDR3 spans 17 amino acids. The V and J ends lost 0 bases and 8 bases respectively, with 20 bases between them. In DNA, the CDR3 is TGTGCCAGCAGCTTAGCTTCAGGGCGCCTTAGGGGGGATGAGCAGTTCTTC. It translates to CASSLASGRLRGDEQFF. The full variable domain, completed using reference TRBV7-9 and TRBJ2-1, is DTGVSQNPRHKITKRGQNVTFRCDPISEHNRLYWYRQTLGQGPEFLTYFQNEAQLEKSRLLSDRFSAERPKGSFSTLEIQRTEQGDSAMYLCASSLASGRLRGDEQFFGPGTRLTVL.